This TCR beta chain was retrieved from a study of cytomegalovirus exposure and HLA in healthy donors. At the level of the study: A prior analysis found 90 million to 120 million unique TCR beta sequences from around 180 million T cells. Study results and limitations: The number of N-insertions in an Asian-associated ancestry cluster was reportedly below the approximately 700-donor mean in a later analysis. Most subjects had HLA-A and HLA-B alleles reportedly predicted accurately by TCR beta sequences.

As concerns this clone: Its specificity is not known.

A multiplex PCR was run with 60 Vbeta primers and 13 Jbeta primers. Repertoires were generated with immunoSEQ multiplex PCR, while TCRdb's copy carries only in-frame clones and drops some. Among over 130,000 clones, around 80% were seen once, and the ten largest hold 1.4%. The V end lost 5 bases, the J end lost 5 bases, and 7 bases lay between the germline ends. There are 11 residues in the CDR3. Looked up from germline, CDR1 is KGHSH and CDR2 is LQKENI. The receptor's source is a man in his thirties or forties in good health and CMV-seropositive. Sequenced sample: PBMCs. This chain links TRBV18 with TRBJ2-7; no firm D call. CDR3 in DNA: TGTGCCAGCTCAACTACAAACGAGCAGTACTTC. This translates into CASSTTNEQYF. The full variable domain, completed using reference TRBV18 and TRBJ2-7, is NAGVMQNPRHLVRRRGQEARLRCSPMKGHSHVYWYRQLPEEGLKFMVYLQKENIIDESGMPKERFSAEFPKEGPSILRIQQVVRGDSAAYFCASSTTNEQYFGPGTRLTVT.